The entry below gives a single T cell receptor beta chain sequence along with its context. This clonotype showed up just a few times. Its antigen target is currently unknown. No much larger clone is present one base from it, and per-base qualities are unavailable. This sample is drawn from a study of T-cell memory formation after mild COVID-19 (dated by TCRdb to 2020 to 2022). With respect to the entire study: TCR sequence clusters from the two donors were largely donor specific. The cohort was made up of two young adult volunteers, one female and one male, who were previously healthy. In a couple of donors, T-cell clones that expanded and contracted after mild COVID-19 were followed by sequencing TCRalpha and TCRbeta repertoires longitudinally.

Ficoll-Paque density gradient centrifugation was used to isolate PBMCs. This sample was sequenced with an Illumina NovaSeq 6000. TCRalpha and TCRbeta cDNA libraries were built by 5'RACE with constant-segment primers, adding sample barcodes and unique molecular identifiers. RNA was extracted from every sample with Trizol reagent. Amplification of the libraries took two PCR steps, and the second step added a second sample barcode plus Illumina TruSeq adapters. Sequencing of the libraries was done on an Illumina NovaSeq, producing 2 x 150 bp paired-end reads. In the source study's methods: The reads were demultiplexed and collapsed into UMI-guided consensus sequences using migec v1.2.7. Using mixcr v2.1.11, UMI consensuses were aligned to TRA and TRB V and J templates and then assembled into clonotypes. Clonotypes were classified as expanded or contracted when called significant by both edgeR and NoisET, with noise models trained on biological replicates. For edgeR calls, the cutoffs were a false discovery rate-adjusted p below 0.01 and a log2 fold-change threshold of 1. As an exploratory analysis of dynamics, max-normalized trajectories of the 1000 most abundant clonotypes were examined with PCA combined with hierarchical clustering. Separately sequenced CD4+ and CD8+ repertoires were used to assign the CD4 or CD8 phenotype of responding clones. The public reads were reanalyzed by TCRdb: fastp trimming at Q25, MiXCR alignment, in-frame beta chains only. Identical CDR3 protein sequences are pooled into one entry, listed with their most common genes and DNA. TCRdb's processing, not the study's, gives the V and J calls here. The sample table holds hundreds of thousands of distinct CDR3 sequences, of which 20% to 25% were seen once. Around 20% of the sample comes from the top ten.

Overall results and qualifications from the work: Some responding clones were detected in pre-infection memory, which suggested that pre-existing cross-reactive memory T cells had joined the SARS-CoV-2 response. From day 15 to 85, contracting clones showed balanced CD4/CD8 phenotypes, whereas a second wave of clones that expanded from day 15 to 37 leaned towards CD4+. Contracting CD4+ clones were located mainly in the CM and EM memory subsets, whereas CD8+ clones were found to be enriched in EMRA. Only two mild cases were covered in the study, and larger cohorts including severe cases with pre-infection samples were considered necessary. SARS-CoV-2 specificity was not confirmed for the second-wave clones peaking on day 37.

The germline V gene (reference sequence) specifies SEHNR as CDR1 and FQNEAQ as CDR2. Spanning cysteine to phenylalanine, the CDR3 consists of 16 amino acids. The entry retains the CDR3 DNA only, 48 bases that are in frame from base 1. The trim is 0 bases for V and 4 bases for J, with a gap of 12 bases between the germline ends. The TCR comes from a man younger than 35 who had mild COVID-19 (a few samples of this study predate the infection). The sample titles of this study are shuffled in the database, so cell type and time point are left out; the donor was told from shared clones. The chain was built from TRBV7-9 and TRBJ2-2, with the D gene not clear enough to name. Sample: PBMCs or a T cell subset sorted from them (not recorded which). The DNA sequence follows: TGTGCCAGCAGCTTAGCGCGGCAATATGGCACCGGGGAGCTGTTTTTT. Its protein product is CASSLARQYGTGELFF.